This TCR beta chain appears in the sequencing data of a study of T-cell memory formation after mild COVID-19. Study as a whole: There were largely donor-specific TCR clusters.

Trimming left V 3 bases short and J 2 bases short, with 10 bases between. This CDR3 has 15 residues. Using its own MiXCR run on the 5' RACE reads, TCRdb lists one record per CDR3 protein. This table holds roughly 300,000 distinct CDR3 sequences, 8% to 10% found once. This clonotype was recorded a few times. Sequences were obtained from PBMCs or a T cell subset sorted from them (not recorded which). The sequence came from a man between 18 and 29 years old who had mild COVID-19 (a few samples of this study predate the infection). Cell type and time point are not known. V and J are TRBV23-1 and TRBJ2-2; D not certain. TRBV23-1 is classed as an ORF, of uncertain function. The CDR3 sequence is CASSQQEINTGELFF. The CDR3 DNA follows: TGCGCCAGCAGTCAGCAAGAAATAAACACCGGGGAGCTGTTTTTT.